This TCR beta chain was sequenced during a study of shared clonotypes between healthy human individuals. This clone was seen just once. Only in-frame clones appear in the TCRdb table, and some are missing; sequencing was by immunoSEQ multiplex PCR. The top ten hold 0.39% of the sample, which has millions of clones, 85% to 95% seen once. With 0 bases removed from V and 3 bases from J, the gap between germline ends came to 15 bases. This CDR3 is built from 18 residues. Germline V CDR1 and CDR2: MNHEY, SMNVEV (reference sequence). This chain uses TRBV27 with TRBJ2-6; unclear D gene. Input material: naive CD4+ T cells from PBMCs. Subset described: CD45RA+ positively selected. The sequence derives from a man aged 18 to 29 in good health. Some clones in this sample may be carry-over from other donors' samples. CDR3 loop: CASSLSANRVGGANVLTF. Here the CDR3 DNA reads TGTGCCAGCAGTTTATCCGCTAACCGAGTAGGTGGGGCCAACGTCCTGACTTTC.